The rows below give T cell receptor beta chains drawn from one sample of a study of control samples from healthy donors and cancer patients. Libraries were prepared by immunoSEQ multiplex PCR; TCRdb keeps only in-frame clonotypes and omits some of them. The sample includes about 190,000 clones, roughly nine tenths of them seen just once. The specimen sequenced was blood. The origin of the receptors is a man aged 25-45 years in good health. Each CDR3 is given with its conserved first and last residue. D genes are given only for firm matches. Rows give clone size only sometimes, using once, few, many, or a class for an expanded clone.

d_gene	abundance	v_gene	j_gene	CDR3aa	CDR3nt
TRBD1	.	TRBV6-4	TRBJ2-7	CASFPVQGAYEQYF	TGTGCCAGCTTCCCCGTGCAGGGGGCCTACGAGCAGTACTTC
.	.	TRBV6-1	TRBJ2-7	CASSEQDGASYEQYF	TGTGCCAGCAGTGAACAGGACGGGGCCTCCTACGAGCAGTACTTC
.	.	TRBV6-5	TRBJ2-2	CASSYSGTPDGGELFF	TGTGCCAGCAGTTACTCGGGGACCCCTGACGGCGGGGAGCTGTTTTTT
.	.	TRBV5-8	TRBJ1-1	CASSLLPGTEAFF	TGTGCCAGCAGCTTGCTGCCGGGGACTGAAGCTTTCTTT
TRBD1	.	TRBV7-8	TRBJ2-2	CASNDLGQGWPGELFF	TGTGCCAGCAACGATCTGGGACAGGGGTGGCCCGGGGAGCTGTTTTTT
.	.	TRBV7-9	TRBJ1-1	CASSKIGPGGAGEAFF	TGTGCCAGCAGTAAGATAGGCCCGGGGGGGGCCGGTGAGGCTTTCTTT
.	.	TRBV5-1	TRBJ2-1	CASSPQGTPYNEQFF	TGCGCCAGCAGCCCACAGGGAACCCCCTACAATGAGCAGTTCTTC
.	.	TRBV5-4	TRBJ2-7	CASGRNSYEQYF	TGTGCCAGCGGACGGAACTCCTACGAGCAGTACTTC
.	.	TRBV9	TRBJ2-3	CASSVEDTQYF	TGTGCCAGCAGCGTCGAAGATACGCAGTATTTT
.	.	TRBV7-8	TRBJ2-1	CASSLGTTRYNEQFF	TGTGCCAGCAGCTTAGGGACTACCAGATACAATGAGCAGTTCTTC
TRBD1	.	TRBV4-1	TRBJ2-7	CASSPRIGTEGRQYF	TGCGCCAGCAGCCCAAGGATCGGGACAGAGGGGAGGCAGTACTTC
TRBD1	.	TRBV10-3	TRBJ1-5	CAISASQGVSSNQPQHF	TGTGCCATCAGTGCGTCCCAGGGGGTCTCTAGCAATCAGCCCCAGCATTTT
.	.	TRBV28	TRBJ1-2	CASSRGGGSGYTF	TGTGCCAGCTCCCGTGGGGGGGGCTCTGGCTACACCTTC
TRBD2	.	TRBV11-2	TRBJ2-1	CASRSPGTSGYNEQFF	TGTGCCAGCAGGAGCCCCGGGACTAGCGGGTACAATGAGCAGTTCTTC
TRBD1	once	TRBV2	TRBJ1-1	CASAGQTNTEAFF	TGTGCCAGCGCGGGACAGACGAACACTGAAGCTTTCTTT
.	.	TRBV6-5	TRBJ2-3	CASSTGQSDTQYF	TGTGCCAGCAGCACGGGCCAGTCAGATACGCAGTATTTT
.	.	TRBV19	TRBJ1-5	CASSERGSNQPQHF	TGTGCCAGTAGTGAGAGGGGGAGCAATCAGCCCCAGCATTTT
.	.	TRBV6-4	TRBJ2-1	CASSQWTGYNEQFF	TGTGCCAGCAGCCAGTGGACGGGTTACAATGAGCAGTTCTTC
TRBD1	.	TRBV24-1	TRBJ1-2	CATSENDRDGGGYTF	TGTGCCACCAGTGAAAATGACAGGGATGGAGGTGGCTACACCTTC
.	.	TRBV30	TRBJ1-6	CAWSNLDGYNSPLHF	TGTGCCTGGAGTAACCTGGACGGTTATAATTCACCCCTCCACTTT
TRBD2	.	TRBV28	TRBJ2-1	CASRTSSGGRGEQFF	TGTGCCAGCAGGACTAGCTCGGGGGGGCGTGGTGAGCAGTTCTTC
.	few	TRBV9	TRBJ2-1	CASSVVENEQFF	TGTGCCAGCAGCGTAGTCGAGAATGAGCAGTTCTTC
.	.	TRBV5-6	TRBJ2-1	CASGLEGPISYNEQFF	TGTGCCAGCGGACTTGAGGGGCCTATCTCCTACAATGAGCAGTTCTTC
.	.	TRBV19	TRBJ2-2	CASSIMSPRAGELFF	TGTGCCAGTAGTATTATGAGCCCCCGGGCCGGGGAGCTGTTTTTT
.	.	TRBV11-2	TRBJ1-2	CASSSIIYSYGYTF	TGTGCCAGCAGCTCAATAATTTACTCCTATGGCTACACCTTC
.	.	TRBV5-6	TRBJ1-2	CASSLIRGMKDGYTF	TGTGCCAGCAGCCTTATCCGGGGTATGAAGGATGGCTACACCTTC
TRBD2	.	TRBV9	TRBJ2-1	CASSERAGVSYNEQFF	TGTGCCAGCAGCGAGAGAGCGGGGGTCTCCTACAATGAGCAGTTCTTC
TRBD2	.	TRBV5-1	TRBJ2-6	CASREGIGSGANVLTF	TGCGCCAGCCGGGAGGGAATAGGCTCTGGGGCCAACGTCCTGACTTTC
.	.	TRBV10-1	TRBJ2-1	CASSERGNNEQFF	TGCGCCAGCAGTGAGAGAGGGAACAATGAGCAGTTCTTC
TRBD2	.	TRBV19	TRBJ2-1	CASRVAGAPPYNEQFF	TGTGCCAGTAGGGTAGCGGGGGCCCCCCCCTACAATGAGCAGTTCTTC
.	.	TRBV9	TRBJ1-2	CASTKAGSGGPYYGYTF	TGTGCCAGCACCAAAGCAGGTTCGGGGGGTCCATACTATGGCTACACCTTC
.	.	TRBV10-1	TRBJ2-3	CASSDSTDTQYF	TGCGCCAGCAGTGATAGCACAGATACGCAGTATTTT
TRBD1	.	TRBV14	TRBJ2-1	CASSKTAGRQGAVSEQFF	TGTGCCAGCAGCAAAACGGCGGGGCGACAGGGGGCGGTATCCGAGCAGTTCTTC
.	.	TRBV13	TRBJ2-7	CASSLGRVGRSSYEQYF	TGTGCCAGCAGCTTAGGTCGCGTGGGTCGTAGCTCCTACGAGCAGTACTTC
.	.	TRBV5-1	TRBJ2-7	CASSADRYEQYF	TGCGCCAGCAGCGCGGACCGCTACGAGCAGTACTTC
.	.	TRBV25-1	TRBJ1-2	CASSLQAHYGYTF	TGTGCCAGCAGTTTACAGGCCCACTATGGCTACACCTTC
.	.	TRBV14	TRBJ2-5	CASSRGGAGGPETQYF	TGTGCCAGCAGCCGCGGGGGTGCAGGGGGCCCAGAGACCCAGTACTTC
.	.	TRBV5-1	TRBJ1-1	CASSLGSATEAFF	TGCGCCAGCAGCTTGGGGTCCGCCACTGAAGCTTTCTTT
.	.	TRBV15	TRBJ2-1	CATSRDQGIYNEQFF	TGTGCCACCAGCAGAGACCAGGGTATATACAATGAGCAGTTCTTC
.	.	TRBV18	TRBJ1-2	CASSPLGRDEYGYTF	TGTGCCAGCTCACCACTTGGGAGGGACGAATATGGCTACACCTTC
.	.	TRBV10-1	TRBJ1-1	CASSESGTNILGTEAFF	TGCGCCAGCAGTGAGTCCGGGACGAATATCTTGGGCACTGAAGCTTTCTTT
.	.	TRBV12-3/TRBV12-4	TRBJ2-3	CASSLVTDTQYF	TGTGCCAGCAGTTTAGTCACAGATACGCAGTATTTT
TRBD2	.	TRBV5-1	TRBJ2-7	CASSLGGGGAFEQYF	TGCGCCAGCAGCTTGGGGGGCGGGGGGGCCTTCGAGCAGTACTTC
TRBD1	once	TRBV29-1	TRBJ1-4	CSARGPDLEKLFF	TGCAGCGCGAGGGGGCCCGATCTGGAAAAACTGTTTTTT
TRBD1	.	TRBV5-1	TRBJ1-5	CASSLQGAFNQPQHF	TGCGCCAGCAGCTTACAGGGGGCTTTCAATCAGCCCCAGCATTTT
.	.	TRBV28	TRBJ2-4	CASSVLGNIQYF	TGTGCCAGCAGCGTCTTAGGGAACATTCAGTACTTC
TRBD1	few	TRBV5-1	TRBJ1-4	CASSSGGGEKLFF	TGCGCCAGCAGTTCAGGGGGCGGGGAAAAACTGTTTTTT
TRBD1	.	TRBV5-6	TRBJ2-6	CASSLAQGARGANVLTF	TGTGCCAGCAGCTTGGCACAGGGGGCGCGGGGGGCCAACGTCCTGACTTTC
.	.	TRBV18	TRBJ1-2	CASSPLQGRYGYTF	TGTGCCAGCTCACCCTTACAGGGTAGATACGGCTACACCTTC
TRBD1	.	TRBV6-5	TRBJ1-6	CASDNRGRGGSPLHF	TGTGCCAGCGATAACAGGGGCAGGGGTGGATCACCCCTCCACTTT
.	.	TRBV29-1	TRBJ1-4	CSVWAANEKLFF	TGCAGCGTTTGGGCTGCTAATGAAAAACTGTTTTTT
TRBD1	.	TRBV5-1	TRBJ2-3	CASSSGVIRGQTTDTQYF	TGCGCCAGCAGCTCAGGGGTCATCAGGGGACAGACCACAGATACGCAGTATTTT
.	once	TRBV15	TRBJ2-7	CATSRDQGYEQYF	TGTGCCACCAGCAGAGATCAAGGTTACGAGCAGTACTTC
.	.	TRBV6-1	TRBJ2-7	CASSEASSYEQYF	TGTGCCAGCAGTGAAGCCTCAAGTTACGAGCAGTACTTC
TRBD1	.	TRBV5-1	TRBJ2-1	CASKTGGLSSYNEQFF	TGCGCCAGCAAGACAGGGGGGCTAAGCTCCTACAATGAGCAGTTCTTC
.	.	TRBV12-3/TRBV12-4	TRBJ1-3	CASRRGSGNTIYF	TGTGCCAGCAGAAGGGGTAGTGGAAACACCATATATTTT
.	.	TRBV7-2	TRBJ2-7	CASSPPKLQGYEQYF	TGTGCCAGCAGTCCACCAAAATTACAGGGATACGAGCAGTACTTC
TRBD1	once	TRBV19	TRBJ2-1	CASSNPGQGIDNEQFF	TGTGCCAGTAGTAATCCGGGACAGGGGATCGACAATGAGCAGTTCTTC
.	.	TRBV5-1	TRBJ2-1	CASRDGSYNEQFF	TGCGCCAGCAGGGACGGCTCTTACAATGAGCAGTTCTTC
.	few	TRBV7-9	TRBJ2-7	CASSPPVWGAHHYEQYF	TGTGCCAGCAGCCCCCCAGTTTGGGGGGCCCACCACTACGAGCAGTACTTC